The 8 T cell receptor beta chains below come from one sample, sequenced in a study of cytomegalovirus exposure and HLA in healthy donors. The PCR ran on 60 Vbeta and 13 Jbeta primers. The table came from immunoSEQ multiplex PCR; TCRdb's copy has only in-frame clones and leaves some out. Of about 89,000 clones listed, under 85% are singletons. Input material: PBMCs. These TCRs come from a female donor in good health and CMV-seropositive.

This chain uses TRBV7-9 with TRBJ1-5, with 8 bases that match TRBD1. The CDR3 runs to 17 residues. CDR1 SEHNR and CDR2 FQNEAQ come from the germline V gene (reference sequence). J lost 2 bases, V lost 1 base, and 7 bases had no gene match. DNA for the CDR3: TGTGCCAGCAGCTTAGAGCAGGGGGCGATTGGCAATCAGCCCCAGCATTTT. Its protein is CASSLEQGAIGNQPQHF. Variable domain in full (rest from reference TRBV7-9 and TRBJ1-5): DTGVSQNPRHKITKRGQNVTFRCDPISEHNRLYWYRQTLGQGPEFLTYFQNEAQLEKSRLLSDRFSAERPKGSFSTLEIQRTEQGDSAMYLCASSLEQGAIGNQPQHFGDGTRLSIL.

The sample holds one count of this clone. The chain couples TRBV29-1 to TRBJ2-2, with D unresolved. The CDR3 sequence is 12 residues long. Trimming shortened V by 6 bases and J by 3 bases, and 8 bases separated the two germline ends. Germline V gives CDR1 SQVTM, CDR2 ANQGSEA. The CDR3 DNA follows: TGCAGCGTCGTCCCCCACACCGGGGAGCTGTTTTTT. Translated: CSVVPHTGELFF.

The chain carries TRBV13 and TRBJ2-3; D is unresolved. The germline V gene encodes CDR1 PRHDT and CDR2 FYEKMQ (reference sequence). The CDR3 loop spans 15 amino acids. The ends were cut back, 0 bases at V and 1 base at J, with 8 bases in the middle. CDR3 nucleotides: TGTGCCAGCAGCTTAGGCCTGGGCGGCACAGATACGCAGTATTTT. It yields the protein CASSLGLGGTDTQYF.

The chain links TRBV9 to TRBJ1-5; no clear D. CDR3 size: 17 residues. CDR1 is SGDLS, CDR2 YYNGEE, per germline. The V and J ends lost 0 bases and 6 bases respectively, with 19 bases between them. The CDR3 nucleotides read TGTGCCAGCAGCGTAGGGGTAGCACCTAACGAAGGTCAGCCCCAGCATTTT. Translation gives CASSVGVAPNEGQPQHF.

The CDR3 loop is CASSFPTTSPDRARFYF. CDR3 in DNA: TGTGCCAGCAGTTTCCCCACCACTTCCCCGGACAGGGCACGCTTCTACTTC. The chain links TRBV27 to TRBJ2-5, with 8 bases lining up with TRBD1. V lost 3 bases to trimming and J lost 14 bases; unmatched junction nucleotides: 23. This CDR3 is 17 amino acids long. From germline, CDR1 is MNHEY and CDR2 SMNVEV (reference sequence).

The CDR3, as DNA: TGCGCCAGCAGCTTGGAAGGGTGGGGTCAGGGGGCCTACGAGCAGTACTTC. As protein: CASSLEGWGQGAYEQYF. The chain uses TRBV5-1 and TRBJ2-7, with TRBD1 matching over 7 bases. The V gene end was trimmed by 0 bases and the J gene end by 2 bases; junction bases not matched to a gene: 11. CDR1 is SGHRS and CDR2 is YFSETQ in the germline V gene. CDR3 size: 17 residues.

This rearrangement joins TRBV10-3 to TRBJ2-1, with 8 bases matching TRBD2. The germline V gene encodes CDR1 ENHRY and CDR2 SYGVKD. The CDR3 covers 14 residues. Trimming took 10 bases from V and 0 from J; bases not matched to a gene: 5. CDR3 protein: CATGSGDSYNEQFF. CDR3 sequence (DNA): TGTGCCACCGGTAGCGGGGACTCCTACAATGAGCAGTTCTTC.

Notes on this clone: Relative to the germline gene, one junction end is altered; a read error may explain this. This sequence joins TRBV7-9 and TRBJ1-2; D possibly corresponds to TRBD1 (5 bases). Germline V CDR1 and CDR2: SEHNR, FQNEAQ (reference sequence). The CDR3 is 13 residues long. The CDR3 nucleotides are TGTTCCAGCAGCCCGCCGGGGGACTATGGCTACACCTTC. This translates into CSSSPPGDYGYTF.